This passage covers 27 T cell receptor beta chains from one sample sequenced in a study of shared clonotypes between healthy human individuals. Clones were read by immunoSEQ multiplex PCR, and TCRdb kept only the in-frame ones, dropping some. The sample lists 150,000 to 200,000 clones; roughly 91% were seen once. What was sequenced was naive CD4+ T cells sorted from blood. Subset denoted: CD45RA+ positively selected. The source of these receptors is a woman in her 30s in good health.

This rearrangement joins TRBV4-1 to TRBJ2-1; TRBD2 matches at 11 bases. J was trimmed by 4 bases and V by 0 bases; bases with no gene match: 8. This CDR3 comprises 18 residues. Germline V CDR1 and CDR2: MGHRA, YSYEKL. DNA of the CDR3: TGCGCCAGCAGCCAAGATGCGTCTAGCGGGAGGAATTACAATGAGCAGTTCTTC. Translation: CASSQDASSGRNYNEQFF.

This clone was recorded a few times. The chain has TRBV2 and TRBJ1-5; 11 positions agree with TRBD1. V dropped 8 bases and J dropped 6; count of bases not matched to a gene: 3. Looked up from germline, CDR1 is SNHLY and CDR2 is FYNNEI. The CDR3 totals 13 residues. CDR3 coding DNA: TGTGCCAGCCGGGGGACAGGGGGTCAGCCCCAGCATTTT. Its protein product is CASRGTGGQPQHF.

The chain couples TRBV5-1 to TRBJ2-5; TRBD2 might be the D (5 bases). The germline V gene has CDR1 SGHRS and CDR2 YFSETQ. V lost 0 bases and J lost 5, with 23 bases in between. The CDR3 is made up of 18 amino acids. CDR3 DNA sequence: TGCGCCAGCAGCTTGGTTCGACTATTAGAGCCTCCATGGGAGACCCAGTACTTC. It specifies CASSLVRLLEPPWETQYF. Based on the CDR3 plus reference TRBV5-1 and TRBJ2-5, the full variable domain is KAGVTQTPRYLIKTRGQQVTLSCSPISGHRSVSWYQQTPGQGLQFLFEYFSETQRNKGNFPGRFSGRQFSNSRSEMNVSTLELGDSALYLCASSLVRLLEPPWETQYFGPGTRLLVL.

J is TRBJ2-5 and V is TRBV4-1; 8 positions match TRBD2. Matching the DNA end better, TRBJ2-7 makes the J call doubtful. The germline gives CDR1 MGHRA, CDR2 YSYEKL. The CDR3 is 17 amino acids. For the CDR3, the DNA is TGCGCCAGCAGCCAAGGACGACTGACTAGCGAAGGCTACGAGCAGTACTTC. Translation: CASSQGRLTSEGYEQYF.

V gene TRBV28 combines with J gene TRBJ1-1; tentatively, D is TRBD1 (5 bases). The CDR3 has 12 residues. Germline V gene sequence: CDR1 MDHEN, CDR2 SYDVKM. Trimming pared 8 bases from V and 7 bases from J, leaving 14 bases between. The CDR3 coding sequence is TGTGCCAGCTGCAGGGAAGTCGGTGAAGCTTTCTTT. As protein: CASCREVGEAFF.

The rearrangement uses TRBV19 and TRBJ1-4; no reliable D call. The CDR3 runs to 12 residues. The ends were cut back, 4 bases at V and 7 bases at J, with 7 bases in the middle. CDR1 is LNHDA and CDR2 is SQIVND in the germline V gene (reference sequence). CDR3 protein: CASSTISEKLFF. In DNA, the CDR3 is TGTGCCAGTAGTACTATAAGTGAAAAACTGTTTTTT. Filled out from reference TRBV19 and TRBJ1-4, the complete variable domain reads DGGITQSPKYLFRKEGQNVTLSCEQNLNHDAMYWYRQDPGQGLRLIYYSQIVNDFQKGDIAEGYSVSREKKESFPLTVTSAQKNPTAFYLCASSTISEKLFFGSGTQLSVL.

The CDR3 nucleotides read TGTGCCAGCAGCCCCAAGGGGGGGAGGCCCGGGGAGCTGTTTTTT. This encodes CASSPKGGRPGELFF. The chain links TRBV7-8 to TRBJ2-2, with D possibly matching TRBD2 (7 bases). The germline gives CDR1 SGHVS, CDR2 FQNEAQ. The CDR3 contains 15 residues. V lost 5 bases, J lost 6 bases, and 16 bases lay in between.

The rearrangement joins TRBV27 to TRBJ2-5; TRBD1 or TRBD2 may be the D gene (5 bases each). The J call could be wrong; TRBJ2-7 is a better fit for the DNA end. The length of the CDR3 is 14 residues. CDR1 is MNHEY, CDR2 SMNVEV, per germline (reference sequence). The CDR3 coding sequence is TGTGCCAGCAGTCCCGGGACCCATTCCTACGAGCAGTACTTC. Protein product: CASSPGTHSYEQYF.

The gene calls are TRBV11-2 and TRBJ2-3; 8 bases map to TRBD1. The CDR3 is 17 amino acids. V gave up 0 bases and J gave up 2 bases; unmatched junction bases: 7. CDR1 and CDR2 from the germline V gene are SGHAT and FQNNGV. The CDR3 protein is CASSLDLWQGATDTQYF. The CDR3 bases are TGTGCCAGCAGCTTAGATCTATGGCAGGGGGCCACAGATACGCAGTATTTT.

The genes are TRBV7-2 and TRBJ2-7, with 7 bases lining up with TRBD2. The CDR3 totals 13 residues. V lost 3 bases, J lost 4 bases, and 3 bases stayed unmatched. Germline loops: CDR1 SGHTA, CDR2 FQGNSA. For the CDR3, the DNA is TGTGCCAGCAGCTTGGCGGGAGTGTACGAGCAGTACTTC. This encodes CASSLAGVYEQYF.

V usage is TRBV19 and J usage is TRBJ1-2, with 9 bases matching TRBD1. V lost 7 bases to trimming and J lost 7 bases; unmatched junction nucleotides: 10. Germline V gives CDR1 LNHDA, CDR2 SQIVND (reference sequence). CDR3 length: 14 residues. CDR3 amino acids: CASTPLGQGIGYTF. In DNA form, the CDR3 reads TGTGCCAGTACCCCCCTGGGACAGGGAATTGGCTACACCTTC.

The chain employs TRBV2 and TRBJ1-1; TRBD1 matches at 8 bases. From germline, CDR1 is SNHLY and CDR2 FYNNEI. V was pared by 6 bases and J by 4 bases, with 4 bases of the junction left unmatched. The CDR3 extends over 13 amino acids. In DNA form, the CDR3 reads TGTGCCAGCAGCGATGGACAGGGCACTGAAGCTTTCTTT. Translation gives CASSDGQGTEAFF.

The chain employs TRBV7-3 and TRBJ2-2; D is unclear. Germline V gene data show CDR1 as SGHTA and CDR2 as FQGTGA. Trimming left V 3 bases short and J 6 bases short, with 14 bases between. The CDR3 extends over 15 amino acids. The DNA of the CDR3 is TGTGCCAGCAGCTTTGCCCGAACGCCCTCCGGGGAGCTGTTTTTT. Translated, it gives CASSFARTPSGELFF.

The chain has TRBV5-1 and TRBJ2-3; D could derive from TRBD1 or TRBD2 (5 bases each). In germline, CDR1 is SGHRS, CDR2 YFSETQ. The CDR3 spans 17 residues. V dropped 0 bases and J dropped 0 bases, with 14 bases sitting between them. CDR3 residues: CASSLVLGWGSTDTQYF. The CDR3 DNA is TGCGCCAGCAGCTTGGTGTTGGGATGGGGGAGCACAGATACGCAGTATTTT. The variable domain in full, completed from reference TRBV5-1 and TRBJ2-3, reads KAGVTQTPRYLIKTRGQQVTLSCSPISGHRSVSWYQQTPGQGLQFLFEYFSETQRNKGNFPGRFSGRQFSNSRSEMNVSTLELGDSALYLCASSLVLGWGSTDTQYFGPGTRLTVL.

CDR3 nucleotide sequence: TGTGCCAGCAGTTTATGGGGGGCCACCTACGAGCAGTACTTC. Translating gives CASSLWGATYEQYF. The gene calls are TRBV27 and TRBJ2-5; D tentatively reads TRBD1 or TRBD2 (6 bases each). The last part of the DNA fits TRBJ2-7 better; the J call may be wrong. There are 14 residues in the CDR3. Germline V CDR1 and CDR2: MNHEY, SMNVEV (reference sequence).

The chain carries TRBV19 and TRBJ2-3; possibly TRBD2 for D (6 bases). V lost 7 bases and J lost 4, with 15 bases in between. CDR1 LNHDA and CDR2 SQIVND come from the germline V gene (reference sequence). The CDR3 extends over 14 amino acids. The CDR3 protein is CASTLARGSDTQYF. In nucleotides, the CDR3 is TGTGCCAGTACCCTAGCGAGAGGCTCAGATACGCAGTATTTT.

The rearrangement links TRBV19 to TRBJ2-3, with D perhaps matching TRBD1 (6 bases). Trimming removed 4 bases at V and 2 bases at J, with 16 bases between. CDR1 and CDR2 from the germline V gene are LNHDA and SQIVND (reference sequence). The CDR3 is 16 residues long. The CDR3 protein is CASSTSGQAITDTQYF. The CDR3, as DNA: TGTGCCAGTAGTACCTCGGGACAAGCGATCACAGATACGCAGTATTTT.

The V and J genes are TRBV13 and TRBJ1-1; no definite D call. Trimming shortened V by 5 bases and J by 1 base, and 11 bases separated the two germline ends. Germline V gene data show CDR1 as PRHDT and CDR2 as FYEKMQ (reference sequence). The CDR3 is made up of 14 amino acids. The CDR3 reads CASSIRRRNTEAFF. CDR3 bases: TGTGCCAGCAGCATTAGGAGGAGGAACACTGAAGCTTTCTTT.

The genes are TRBV5-1 and TRBJ1-1; 7 bases map to TRBD1. This CDR3 region has 15 residues. CDR1 is SGHRS, CDR2 YFSETQ, per germline. Trimming at V came to 5 bases and at J to 1 base, leaving 8 bases not matched to a gene. The CDR3 loop reads CASSATGVGNTEAFF. Written as DNA, the CDR3 is TGCGCCAGCAGTGCAACAGGGGTCGGGAACACTGAAGCTTTCTTT.

The chain links TRBV18 to TRBJ1-3; possibly TRBD1 for D (6 bases). CDR3 length equals 17 residues. Germline V lookup: CDR1 KGHSH, CDR2 LQKENI. Deletions cut 4 bases from V and 0 bases from J, with 16 bases between. Written as DNA, the CDR3 is TGTGCCAGCTCACTTGCAGGGGCGATATCCTCTGGAAACACCATATATTTT. Translated: CASSLAGAISSGNTIYF.

The chain recombines TRBV5-4 with TRBJ2-6, with D unclear. This CDR3 region has 15 residues. The germline V gene encodes CDR1 SGHNT and CDR2 YYREEE (reference sequence). The V and J ends lost 0 bases and 0 bases respectively, with 4 bases between them. This chain's CDR3 is CASSLGGSGANVLTF. Here the CDR3 DNA reads TGTGCCAGCAGCTTGGGGGGCTCTGGGGCCAACGTCCTGACTTTC.

The gene calls are TRBV4-2 and TRBJ2-3; 9 nucleotides line up with TRBD2. Germline CDR1 and CDR2: LGHNA and YNFKEQ. CDR3 size: 16 residues. Trimming removed 0 bases from V and 6 bases from J; junction bases left unmatched: 7. This chain's CDR3 is CASSQDSGSGLDTQYF. The CDR3 DNA reads as TGTGCCAGCAGCCAAGATAGCGGGAGCGGGTTGGATACGCAGTATTTT.

V usage is TRBV7-9 and J usage is TRBJ2-7, with 11 positions matching TRBD2. The CDR3 spans 17 residues. Per the germline V gene, CDR1 is SEHNR and CDR2 is FQNEAQ (reference sequence). Losses at the gene ends were 5 bases for V and 2 bases for J; bases not matched to a gene: 11. CDR3 residues: CASSNGQGLAETYEQYF. The DNA of the CDR3 is TGTGCCAGCAGCAATGGACAGGGACTAGCGGAAACCTACGAGCAGTACTTC.

CDR3 sequence: CASSLAPGGSYEQYF. DNA for the CDR3: TGTGCCAGCAGCTTAGCGCCCGGAGGCTCCTACGAGCAGTACTTC. The chain joins TRBV7-2 to TRBJ2-7; weak D call: TRBD2 (5 bases). In germline, CDR1 is SGHTA, CDR2 FQGNSA. V was cut by 0 bases and J by 0 bases, with 9 bases left in between. The CDR3 has 15 residues.

The chain joins TRBV6-6 to TRBJ2-7; D not certain. Germline V CDR1 and CDR2: MNHNY, SVGAGI (reference sequence). This CDR3 has 12 residues. Trimming took off 6 bases at V and 2 bases at J, with 8 bases between the two ends. Written as DNA, the CDR3 is TGTGCCAGCAGGGCGGTAGCCTACGAGCAGTACTTC. It translates to CASRAVAYEQYF.

This chain links TRBV7-6 with TRBJ1-2; D not certain. CDR1 and CDR2 (germline): SGHVS, FNYEAQ. The CDR3 extends over 17 amino acids. The V end lost 4 bases, the J end lost 0 bases, and 18 bases lay between the germline ends. CDR3 nucleotide sequence: TGTGCCAGCAGCTCCCAAGGTGCAGGACTAACTAACTATGGCTACACCTTC. The encoded protein is CASSSQGAGLTNYGYTF.

The CDR3 region is CASGGQGHYEQYF. DNA for the CDR3: TGTGCCAGCGGGGGACAGGGGCACTACGAGCAGTACTTC. The V and J genes are TRBV28 and TRBJ2-7; TRBD1 matches 10 bases. The CDR3 loop spans 13 amino acids. The V gene end was trimmed by 8 bases and the J gene end by 3 bases; junction bases not matched to a gene: 4. Germline CDR1 reads MDHEN; CDR2 reads SYDVKM.